This T cell receptor beta chain was captured by sequencing in a study of T cell responses to AZD1222 COVID-19 vaccine. Study observations and caveats: Among those given AZD1222, only six were seropositive at baseline.

Samples with a second dose at about 4 or about 12 weeks were pooled together. Here immunoSEQ multiplex PCR was the method, and the copy in TCRdb shows in-frame clones only, minus some. The data hold about 130,000 clones, with roughly 92% observed a single time. The V and J ends lost 6 bases and 0 bases respectively, with 6 bases between them. This CDR3 spans 12 amino acids. Details on this clone: Its specificity is not known.

This receptor was obtained from an adult who received the AZD1222 COVID-19 vaccine. Material: peripheral blood, obtained 28 days after the second AZD1222 dose. The gene calls are TRBV12-3 or TRBV12-4 and TRBJ2-7, with no clear D. The CDR3 DNA reads as TGTGCCAGCAGCTCAAGCTCCTACGAGCAGTACTTC. This translates into CASSSSSYEQYF.